Following are 29 T cell receptor beta chains from one sample sequenced in a study of blood T cell repertoires in COVID-19. The repertoire was sequenced with immunoSEQ multiplex PCR; TCRdb's copy has only in-frame clones and lacks some. Of about 150,000 clones listed, about 73% are singletons. Material: peripheral blood. All receptors come from a man at least 80 years old with acute or convalescent COVID-19.

The chain employs TRBV5-6 and TRBJ2-7; 8 bases line up with TRBD1. The CDR3 runs to 16 residues. The germline V gene has CDR1 SGHDT and CDR2 YYEEEE. The V gene end was trimmed by 1 base and the J gene end by 1 base; junction bases not matched to a gene: 7. CDR3 amino acids: CASSLLAGGPSYEQYV. The CDR3 DNA reads TGTGCCAGCAGCTTGCTCGCAGGGGGCCCGTCCTACGAGCAGTACGTC.

This clone showed up just once. The chain links TRBV7-8 to TRBJ1-6; 7 bases agree with TRBD1. The CDR3 covers 16 residues. From germline, CDR1 is SGHVS and CDR2 FQNEAQ. The J segment lost 9 bases and the V segment lost 1 base, leaving 9 bases of the junction unmatched. CDR3 protein: CASSLDLGTVTSPLHF. As DNA, the CDR3 is TGTGCCAGCAGCTTAGATCTTGGGACAGTCACTTCACCCCTCCACTTT.

The chain employs TRBV6-5 and TRBJ2-7, with TRBD1 as a possible D gene (6 bases). The CDR3 sequence is 14 residues long. Trimming stripped 0 bases from V and 6 bases from J, with 12 bases between. Germline assignment: CDR1 MNHEY and CDR2 SVGAGI. CDR3 amino acids: CASSYSMGAGEQYF. The CDR3 bases are TGTGCCAGCAGTTACTCTATGGGGGCCGGCGAGCAGTACTTC.

The V and J genes are TRBV6-5 and TRBJ2-3; tentatively, D is TRBD2 (6 bases). CDR1 is MNHEY and CDR2 is SVGAGI in the germline V gene. The CDR3 contains 14 residues. Trimming removed 7 bases from V and 5 bases from J, with 16 bases in between. DNA of the CDR3: TGTGCCAGCACCGAAAGGGGAGGCCGAGATACGCAGTATTTT. Translated: CASTERGGRDTQYF.

The chain uses TRBV7-8 and TRBJ2-3, with 12 nucleotides matching TRBD2. V was clipped by 5 bases and J by 1 base; unmatched bases: 4. Per the germline V gene, CDR1 is SGHVS and CDR2 is FQNEAQ. The CDR3 length is 16 residues. In DNA form, the CDR3 reads TGTGCCAGCAGCCAGTGGACTAGCGGGGGCACAGATACGCAGTATTTT. Translating gives CASSQWTSGGTDTQYF.

The chain's CDR3 is CASSWGQGADYGYTF. The DNA of the CDR3 is TGTGCCAGCAGCTGGGGACAGGGGGCTGACTATGGCTACACCTTC. V is TRBV7-8 and J is TRBJ1-2; 12 bases line up with TRBD1. The CDR3 length is 15 residues. V dropped 4 bases and J dropped 3; count of bases not matched to a gene: 3. Germline loops: CDR1 SGHVS, CDR2 FQNEAQ.

The chain uses TRBV6-5 and TRBJ2-5; 10 bases are a match to TRBD1. Trimming at V came to 7 bases and at J to 7 bases, leaving 9 bases not matched to a gene. This CDR3 contains 14 residues. CDR1 is MNHEY and CDR2 is SVGAGI in the germline V gene. CDR3 amino acids: CASTLDRGSGTQYF. The DNA for the CDR3 is TGTGCCAGCACCTTGGACAGGGGGTCAGGGACCCAGTACTTC.

The chain is built from TRBV5-8 and TRBJ2-1; 7 positions match TRBD1. Trimming took 2 bases from V and 6 from J; bases not matched to a gene: 2. The CDR3 covers 13 residues. CDR1 and CDR2 from the germline V gene are SGHTS and YDEGEE. CDR3: CASSLGQVNEQFF. The CDR3, as DNA: TGTGCCAGCAGCTTAGGACAGGTCAATGAGCAGTTCTTC.

The chain joins TRBV7-2 to TRBJ2-4, with TRBD1 matching 9 bases. From germline, CDR1 is SGHTA and CDR2 FQGNSA. The CDR3 runs 13 residues. V lost 7 bases and J lost 8; bases outside the gene matches: 6. CDR3 in amino acids: CASNTGGRDIQYF. CDR3 in DNA: TGTGCCAGCAACACAGGGGGCCGAGACATTCAGTACTTC.

This chain links TRBV30 with TRBJ1-4, with D possibly matching TRBD1 (6 bases). Germline V gene data show CDR1 as GTSNPN and CDR2 as SVGIG (reference sequence). The CDR3 is made up of 11 amino acids. V was cut by 7 bases and J by 8 bases, with 11 bases left in between. CDR3 residues: CASRGGEKLFF. The CDR3 bases are TGTGCCTCCAGGGGAGGGGAAAAACTGTTTTTT. Together with reference TRBV30 and TRBJ1-4, the CDR3 gives the full variable domain: SQTIHQWPATLVQPVGSPLSLECTVEGTSNPNLYWYRQAAGRGLQLLFYSVGIGQISSEVPQNLSASRPQDRQFILSSKKLLLSDSGFYLCASRGGEKLFFGSGTQLSVL.

The chain joins TRBV2 to TRBJ2-2, with TRBD2 as a possible D gene (6 bases). CDR3 length equals 14 residues. With 7 bases removed from V and 1 base from J, the gap between germline ends came to 10 bases. Germline V gene data show CDR1 as SNHLY and CDR2 as FYNNEI. The CDR3 loop is CASTGGKNTGELFF. The CDR3 nucleotides are TGTGCCAGCACTGGCGGGAAGAACACCGGGGAGCTGTTTTTT.

In its sample, this clone was seen many times. The chain couples TRBV27 to TRBJ1-6; TRBD1 is a possible D gene (6 bases). V lost 5 bases and J 0 bases, leaving 20 bases between the germline ends. The CDR3 has 19 amino acids. The V gene's germline CDR1 is MNHEY and CDR2 SMNVEV (reference sequence). The CDR3 region is CASSPFSPTGPSYNSPLHF. In DNA, the CDR3 is TGTGCCAGCAGTCCGTTCTCTCCGACAGGACCCTCCTATAATTCACCCCTCCACTTT.

The chain employs TRBV13 and TRBJ1-2, with 9 bases identical to TRBD1. The length of the CDR3 is 15 residues. The ends lost 1 base at V and 2 bases at J; junction bases unmatched: 2. Germline V CDR1 and CDR2: PRHDT, FYEKMQ (reference sequence). As DNA, the CDR3 is TGTGCCAGCAGCTTAGCCGGGACAGGGAACTATGGCTACACCTTC. As protein: CASSLAGTGNYGYTF.

The V and J genes are TRBV4-3 and TRBJ2-5; TRBD2 matches 9 bases. This CDR3 has 17 amino acids. V dropped 4 bases and J dropped 5; count of bases not matched to a gene: 14. Per germline, CDR1 LGHNA and CDR2 YSLEER. The CDR3 loop reads CASSPSAKAGGGETQYF. CDR3 coding DNA: TGCGCCAGCAGCCCCTCGGCCAAAGCGGGGGGTGGGGAGACCCAGTACTTC.

This rearrangement joins TRBV7-9 to TRBJ2-1, with D tentatively TRBD2 (6 bases). The CDR3 extends over 15 amino acids. Deletions cut 5 bases from V and 0 bases from J, with 11 bases between. Germline V lookup: CDR1 SEHNR, CDR2 FQNEAQ (reference sequence). CDR3 DNA: TGTGCCAGCAGCCGGGGGTTGAGCTCCTACAATGAGCAGTTCTTC. This encodes CASSRGLSSYNEQFF.

This clone has a handful of counts. The chain carries TRBV5-8 and TRBJ2-3; D might be TRBD2 (5 bases). V was trimmed by 4 bases and J by 0 bases, leaving 15 bases between them. CDR3 length equals 16 residues. Germline V gives CDR1 SGHTS, CDR2 YDEGEE. The CDR3: CASSPRAVGSTDTQYF. As DNA, the CDR3 is TGTGCCAGCAGCCCGAGGGCAGTCGGTAGCACAGATACGCAGTATTTT.

This clone was counted between two and nine times. This chain joins TRBV18 and TRBJ2-2; 7 bases match TRBD1. The ends lost 2 bases at V and 7 bases at J; junction bases unmatched: 7. The germline gives CDR1 KGHSH, CDR2 LQKENI. This CDR3 spans 15 amino acids. CDR3 loop: CASSPDRVDLGELFF. The CDR3 DNA follows: TGTGCCAGCTCACCAGACAGGGTTGATCTCGGGGAGCTGTTTTTT.

J is TRBJ1-3 and V is TRBV2; TRBD1 aligns across 9 bases. The CDR3 totals 16 residues. Germline CDR1 and CDR2: SNHLY and FYNNEI. J lost 3 bases, V lost 7 bases, and 10 bases had no gene match. The CDR3 nucleotides are TGTGCCAGCATTCTAGACAGGGGGAGACTTGGAAACACCATATATTTT. This sequence encodes CASILDRGRLGNTIYF.

The chain couples TRBV5-1 to TRBJ2-1; D perhaps matches TRBD1 (6 bases). V lost 5 bases to trimming and J lost 1 base, with 13 bases between them. The germline V gene encodes CDR1 SGHRS and CDR2 YFSETQ. The length of the CDR3 is 15 residues. CDR3 residues: CASRPGQNSYNEQFF. The CDR3 coding sequence is TGCGCCAGCAGACCGGGACAAAATTCCTACAATGAGCAGTTCTTC.

The V and J genes are TRBV27 and TRBJ2-2; weak D call: TRBD1 (6 bases). This CDR3 has 15 residues. The V end lost 7 bases, the J end lost 1 base, and 13 bases lay between the germline ends. Germline loops: CDR1 MNHEY, CDR2 SMNVEV (reference sequence). DNA of the CDR3: TGTGCCAGCACCAGAAGAGGGGGGAACACCGGGGAGCTGTTTTTT. Its translation is CASTRRGGNTGELFF.

The chain couples TRBV6-5 to TRBJ2-7; TRBD1 matches at 11 bases. The junction had 1 base not matched to a gene; V was cut back by 6 bases and J by 3 bases. Germline assignment: CDR1 MNHEY and CDR2 SVGAGI. This CDR3 contains 13 residues. CDR3 DNA sequence: TGTGCCAGCAGGGGGACAGGGGGCTACGAGCAGTACTTC. Encoded protein: CASRGTGGYEQYF.

The chain recombines TRBV6-5 with TRBJ1-2, with 7 bases identical to TRBD1. The CDR3 totals 15 residues. V was clipped by 4 bases and J by 6 bases; unmatched bases: 11. Germline lookup yields CDR1 MNHEY and CDR2 SVGAGI. In DNA, the CDR3 is TGTGCCAGCAGTTCCGCCTTGACAGGGCACAATGGCTACACCTTC. Translated, it gives CASSSALTGHNGYTF.

This CDR3 is CAISGTGGLYEQYF. The CDR3 bases are TGTGCCATCAGTGGTACAGGGGGCTTGTACGAGCAGTACTTC. The chain is built from TRBV10-3 and TRBJ2-7; 9 bases align to TRBD1. Germline-derived CDR1 and CDR2 are ENHRY and SYGVKD. The CDR3 totals 14 residues. V was pared by 4 bases and J by 4 bases, with 5 bases of the junction left unmatched.

This clone has a handful of counts. This chain links TRBV2 with TRBJ2-1; tentatively, D is TRBD2 (6 bases). Trimming stripped 6 bases from V and 10 bases from J, with 16 bases between. The CDR3 length is 13 residues. Germline values: CDR1 SNHLY, CDR2 FYNNEI. The CDR3 is CASRPGEAVEQFF. The CDR3 DNA follows: TGTGCCAGCAGGCCGGGGGAGGCGGTGGAGCAGTTCTTC.

This clone has more than one count but fewer than ten. The gene calls are TRBV3-1 (or the pseudogene TRBV3-2) and TRBJ1-2; tentative D call: TRBD1 (5 bases). This CDR3 contains 15 residues. Germline CDR1 and CDR2: LGHDT and YNNKEL (reference sequence). The V and J ends lost 4 bases and 4 bases respectively, with 16 bases between them. In DNA form, the CDR3 reads TGTGCCAGCAGCCCCCGGCGCAGGGCCCTCTATGGCTACACCTTC. Its translation: CASSPRRRALYGYTF.

This clone was observed a few times. This chain links TRBV12-2 with TRBJ2-6; the table's D call, TRBD1, has no DNA check behind it. TRBV12-2 is a recognized pseudogene. This CDR3 region has 20 residues. The CDR3 region has the DNA TGTGCAAGTCGCTTAGAGGACCGGCAGGGCTTGTTTGCTGGGGCCAACGTCCTGACTTTC. Amino acid sequence: CASRLEDRQGLFAGANVLTF.

In its sample, this clone was seen a few times. The chain uses TRBV10-3 and TRBJ1-6; 9 bases are shared with TRBD1. Per germline, CDR1 ENHRY and CDR2 SYGVKD. This CDR3 is 14 amino acids long. V lost 6 bases and J lost 10; bases outside the gene matches: 7. The DNA of the CDR3 is TGTGCCATCAGACCGACAGGGGGAGCCTCACCCCTCCACTTT. Translated, it gives CAIRPTGGASPLHF.

The chain recombines TRBV10-3 with TRBJ1-1; a possible D gene is TRBD1 (5 bases). The CDR3 has 14 amino acids. V lost 1 base and J 8 bases, leaving 14 bases between the germline ends. Germline V gene lookup returns CDR1 ENHRY and CDR2 SYGVKD. CDR3 nucleotides: TGTGCCATCAGTGAGTTTTCGGGACTGGTCGAAGCTTTCTTT. Translating gives CAISEFSGLVEAFF.

The chain joins TRBV6-5 to TRBJ2-2, with no clear D. This CDR3 region has 13 residues. The germline gives CDR1 MNHEY, CDR2 SVGAGI. Trimming left V 7 bases short and J 3 bases short, with 9 bases between. CDR3 sequence: CASTPTYTGELFF. The CDR3 DNA reads as TGTGCCAGCACCCCTACTTACACCGGGGAGCTGTTTTTT.